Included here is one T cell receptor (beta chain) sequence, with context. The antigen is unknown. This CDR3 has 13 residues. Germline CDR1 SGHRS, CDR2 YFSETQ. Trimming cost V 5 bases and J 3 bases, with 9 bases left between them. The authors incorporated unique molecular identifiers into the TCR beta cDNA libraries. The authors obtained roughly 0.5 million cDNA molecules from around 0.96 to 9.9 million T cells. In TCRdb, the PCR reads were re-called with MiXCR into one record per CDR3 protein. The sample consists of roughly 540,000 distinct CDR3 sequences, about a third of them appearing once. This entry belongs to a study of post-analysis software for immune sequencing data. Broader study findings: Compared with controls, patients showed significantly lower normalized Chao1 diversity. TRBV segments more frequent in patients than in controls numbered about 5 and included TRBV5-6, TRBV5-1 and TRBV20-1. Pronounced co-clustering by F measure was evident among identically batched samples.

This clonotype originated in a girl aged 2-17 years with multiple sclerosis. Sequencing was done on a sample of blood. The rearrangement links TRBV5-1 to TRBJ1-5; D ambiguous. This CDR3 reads CASRIGNNQPQHF. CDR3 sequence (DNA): TGCGCCAGCAGGATTGGGAACAATCAGCCCCAGCATTTT.